This T cell receptor beta chain emerged from a study of early T cells in non-severe SARS-CoV-2 infection. V was shortened by 6 bases and J by 1 base, with 11 bases between the two germline ends. The CDR3 has 14 residues. CDR1 and CDR2 (germline): MNHNS, SASEGT. MiXCR was run by TCRdb on the 5' RACE reads, yielding one entry per CDR3 protein. The table lists some 100,000 distinct CDR3 sequences, roughly 14% of them singletons, with 0.58% in the top ten. This clonotype has a count of ten or more. The genes are TRBV6-1 and TRBJ2-3; D perhaps matches TRBD2 (6 bases). Material: whole blood. The receptor comes from an adult who was a healthcare worker with PCR-confirmed SARS-CoV-2 infection or an uninfected control (not recorded which). CDR3 residues: CASRAGRGTDTQYF. The CDR3 DNA is TGTGCCAGCAGGGCGGGGCGAGGCACAGATACGCAGTATTTT.